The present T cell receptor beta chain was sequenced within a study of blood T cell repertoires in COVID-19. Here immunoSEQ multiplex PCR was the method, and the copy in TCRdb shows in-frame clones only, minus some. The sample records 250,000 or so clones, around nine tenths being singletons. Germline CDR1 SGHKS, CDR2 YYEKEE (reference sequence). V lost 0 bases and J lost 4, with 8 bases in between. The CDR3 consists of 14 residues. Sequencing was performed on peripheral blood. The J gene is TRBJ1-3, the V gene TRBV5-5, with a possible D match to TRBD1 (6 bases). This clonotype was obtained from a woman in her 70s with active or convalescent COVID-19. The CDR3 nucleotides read TGTGCCAGCAGCTTGGGGACAGAAGGAAACACCATATATTTT. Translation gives CASSLGTEGNTIYF.